Presented here are 27 T cell receptor beta chains from one specimen sequenced in a study of graft-versus-host responses after intestinal transplantation (dated by TCRdb to about 2021). Library construction relied on the immunoSEQ multiplex PCR assay. This is the immuneACCESS table as TCRdb keeps it, with only in-frame sequences that have V and J called. A part of the clones is gone; compared with another copy, unresolved V genes explain less than half, and the rest is unexplained. The sample table shows fewer than 95,000 clones, and about 93% are seen once. Less than 0.6% of the sample goes to the ten largest clones. No antigen is known for these receptors. The sample's time point, from its label and the paper: cells obtained before transplantation from donor or recipient. This material consisted of unstimulated CD8+ T cells sorted from spleen or lymph node cells, taken before intestinal transplant. The source is a human donor who received an intestinal transplant.

The chain couples TRBV27 to TRBJ1-5; TRBD1 matches at 9 bases. The CDR3 has 15 amino acids. The J segment lost 4 bases and the V segment lost 0 bases, leaving 1 base of the junction unmatched. Looked up from germline, CDR1 is MNHEY and CDR2 is SMNVEV (reference sequence). CDR3 sequence: CASSLSGTGNQPQHF. Here the CDR3 DNA reads TGTGCCAGCAGTTTATCCGGGACAGGGAATCAGCCCCAGCATTTT.

The rearrangement joins TRBV30 to TRBJ2-3; TRBD2 matches 7 bases. The germline V gene has CDR1 GTSNPN and CDR2 SVGIG (reference sequence). Trimming took 2 bases from V and 0 from J; bases not matched to a gene: 14. The CDR3 consists of 18 residues. CDR3 residues: CAWSISGIYDISTDTQYF. Written as DNA, the CDR3 is TGTGCCTGGAGTATCAGCGGGATTTATGATATCAGCACAGATACGCAGTATTTT.

The V call is TRBV5-4, the J call TRBJ2-5; 11 bases match TRBD2. The DNA end lines up better with TRBJ2-7; the J call may be wrong. The CDR3 is 15 amino acids. Germline lookup yields CDR1 SGHNT and CDR2 YYREEE (reference sequence). This CDR3 is CASSVGLAASYEQYF. The CDR3 DNA sequence: TGTGCCAGCAGCGTGGGACTAGCGGCCTCCTACGAGCAGTACTTC.

The V gene is TRBV11-3, the J gene TRBJ1-1; D perhaps matches TRBD1 (5 bases). Germline CDR1 SGHNT, CDR2 YENEEA. The V gene lost 4 bases and the J gene lost 3 bases, with 12 bases spanning the gap. The CDR3 totals 14 residues. CDR3 DNA: TGTGCCAGCAGCTCCTCATGGGGGGACACTGAAGCTTTCTTT. Translated, it gives CASSSSWGDTEAFF.

This sequence joins TRBV27 and TRBJ2-7, with D maybe TRBD1 (6 bases). From germline, CDR1 is MNHEY and CDR2 SMNVEV (reference sequence). The CDR3 contains 14 residues. V was shortened by 6 bases and J by 4 bases, with 16 bases between the two germline ends. In DNA, the CDR3 is TGTGCCAGCAGAGGAAACCTCGGACAGTACGAGCAGTACTTC. This translates into CASRGNLGQYEQYF.

The chain has TRBV2 and TRBJ1-5, with 7 bases fitting TRBD1. This CDR3 has 16 amino acids. J gave up 3 bases and V 2 bases, and 7 bases lay outside the gene matches. CDR1 and CDR2 from the germline V gene are SNHLY and FYNNEI. The chain's CDR3 is CASSELAGGDNQPQHF. The CDR3 bases are TGTGCCAGCAGTGAACTGGCAGGGGGAGACAATCAGCCCCAGCATTTT.

The chain links TRBV7-2 to TRBJ2-7, with TRBD1 as a possible D gene (5 bases). This CDR3 spans 17 amino acids. The germline V gene has CDR1 SGHTA and CDR2 FQGNSA. The V gene lost 1 base and the J gene lost 0 bases, with 16 bases spanning the gap. Here the CDR3 DNA reads TGTGCCAGCAGCTTAGGGGTAAATAGGGGCGACTCCTACGAGCAGTACTTC. Its translation: CASSLGVNRGDSYEQYF.

The chain combines TRBV9 with TRBJ2-1; D is unclear. The V gene's germline CDR1 is SGDLS and CDR2 YYNGEE. The CDR3 sequence is 15 residues long. V was cut by 0 bases and J by 5 bases, with 12 bases left in between. The CDR3 bases are TGTGCCAGCAGCGTAGCGGGTACCCCCGACAATGAGCAGTTCTTC. It translates to CASSVAGTPDNEQFF. Complete variable domain (other parts from reference TRBV9 and TRBJ2-1): DSGVTQTPKHLITATGQRVTLRCSPRSGDLSVYWYQQSLDQGLQFLIQYYNGEERAKGNILERFSAQQFPDLHSELNLSSLELGDSALYFCASSVAGTPDNEQFFGPGTRLTVL.

The chain couples TRBV14 to TRBJ2-2; perhaps TRBD2 as D (6 bases). Germline CDR1 and CDR2: SGHDN and FVKESK. This CDR3 comprises 15 residues. V lost 6 bases and J lost 8, with 19 bases in between. CDR3 DNA sequence: TGTGCCAGCAGGGGTGGACTATCCAGGACGGGGGAGCTGTTTTTT. Translating it yields CASRGGLSRTGELFF.

V usage is TRBV7-3 and J usage is TRBJ1-2, with 10 bases that match TRBD1. Germline V gene lookup returns CDR1 SGHTA and CDR2 FQGTGA. Losses at the gene ends were 5 bases for V and 8 bases for J; bases not matched to a gene: 11. The CDR3 contains 15 residues. The CDR3 loop reads CASSATGGLREGYTF. As DNA, the CDR3 is TGTGCCAGCAGCGCGACAGGGGGCTTGAGGGAAGGCTACACCTTC.

The CDR3 sequence is CASSRGQGSSNTEAFF. The CDR3 DNA is TGCGCCAGCAGCCGAGGACAGGGGAGTTCGAACACTGAAGCTTTCTTT. This chain joins TRBV23-1 and TRBJ1-1; TRBD1 aligns across 9 bases. TRBV23-1 is treated as an ORF (open reading frame) with a function not yet certain. After removal of 6 bases from V and 1 base from J, the junction contained 9 bases not matched to a gene. This CDR3 comprises 16 residues.

The rearrangement uses TRBV4-2 and TRBJ2-2; 7 bases match TRBD1. Germline values: CDR1 LGHNA, CDR2 YNFKEQ. The CDR3 length is 15 residues. V was clipped by 0 bases and J by 7 bases; unmatched bases: 5. The CDR3 is CASSQETGQDGELFF. CDR3 nucleotides: TGTGCCAGCAGCCAAGAGACAGGGCAGGACGGGGAGCTGTTTTTT.

As DNA, the CDR3 is TGTGCCTGGGCGGACAGGGTTTTCAGAAAACTGTTTTTT. This encodes CAWADRVFRKLFF. The genes are TRBV30 and TRBJ1-4; 8 bases map to TRBD1. This CDR3 region has 13 residues. From germline, CDR1 is GTSNPN and CDR2 SVGIG (reference sequence). V shed 5 bases, J shed 10 bases, and the junction held 9 bases outside the gene matches.

The chain uses TRBV30 and TRBJ1-5; 8 positions match TRBD1. Trimming took 1 base from V and 5 from J; bases not matched to a gene: 4. Germline loops: CDR1 GTSNPN, CDR2 SVGIG (reference sequence). CDR3 length: 14 amino acids. CDR3 residues: CAWSEQGVDQPQHF. CDR3 DNA: TGTGCCTGGAGTGAACAGGGGGTGGATCAGCCCCAGCATTTT.

V and J are TRBV6-5 and TRBJ1-1; D ambiguous. The CDR3 has 14 residues. The germline gives CDR1 MNHEY, CDR2 SVGAGI. V lost 0 bases and J lost 1, with 6 bases in between. The CDR3 here is CASSYSSRNTEAFF. CDR3 nucleotide sequence: TGTGCCAGCAGTTACTCGAGTAGGAACACTGAAGCTTTCTTT.

CDR3 protein: CASSAGPSGSSYEQYF. The CDR3 DNA reads as TGTGCCAGCAGCGCCGGGCCTAGCGGGAGTTCCTACGAGCAGTACTTC. J is TRBJ2-7 and V is TRBV9; 10 nucleotides line up with TRBD2. The germline gives CDR1 SGDLS, CDR2 YYNGEE. V dropped 3 bases and J dropped 1; count of bases not matched to a gene: 7. The CDR3 contains 16 residues.

The chain uses TRBV10-3 and TRBJ1-5; D is undetermined. CDR3 size: 14 residues. V was pared by 6 bases and J by 5 bases, with 14 bases between. Germline lookup yields CDR1 ENHRY and CDR2 SYGVKD. The CDR3, as DNA: TGTGCCATCAGCTCTTCTAATCAGGATCAGCCCCAGCATTTT. This translates into CAISSSNQDQPQHF.

J is TRBJ2-7 and V is TRBV5-1, with a possible D match to TRBD1 (5 bases). Trimming stripped 0 bases from V and 1 base from J, with 11 bases between. The germline V gene has CDR1 SGHRS and CDR2 YFSETQ. The CDR3 is made up of 15 amino acids. The CDR3, as DNA: TGCGCCAGCAGCTTGGCCCAGGGAATATCCTACGAGCAGTACTTC. Protein: CASSLAQGISYEQYF.

This clone came up once. The J gene is TRBJ1-1, the V gene TRBV4-1; D is unresolved. CDR1 MGHRA and CDR2 YSYEKL come from the germline V gene. V was pared by 3 bases and J by 2 bases, with 10 bases between. The CDR3 runs 14 residues. CDR3 in amino acids: CASSHEVGNTEAFF. The DNA of the CDR3 is TGCGCCAGCAGCCACGAGGTTGGCAACACTGAAGCTTTCTTT.

The chain employs TRBV28 and TRBJ2-7; TRBD2 aligns across 9 bases. V was pared by 4 bases and J by 3 bases, with 4 bases of the junction left unmatched. In germline, CDR1 is MDHEN, CDR2 SYDVKM. CDR3 size: 14 residues. CDR3 DNA: TGTGCCAGCAGTTCCAGCGGGGGGTACTACGAGCAGTACTTC. It is translated as CASSSSGGYYEQYF.

DNA of the CDR3: TGTGCCAGCAGTTCCATGGGACAGGGGGTAGCTTTGGGGGAGACCCAGTACTTC. This translates into CASSSMGQGVALGETQYF. The chain is built from TRBV28 and TRBJ2-5, with 11 positions matching TRBD1. The length of the CDR3 is 18 residues. The germline V gene encodes CDR1 MDHEN and CDR2 SYDVKM. The V gene end was trimmed by 4 bases and the J gene end by 5 bases; junction bases not matched to a gene: 15. Full variable domain (missing parts from reference TRBV28 and TRBJ2-5): DVKVTQSSRYLVKRTGEKVFLECVQDMDHENMFWYRQDPGLGLRLIYFSYDVKMKEKGDIPEGYSVSREKKERFSLILESASTNQTSMYLCASSSMGQGVALGETQYFGPGTRLLVL.

The genes are TRBV27 and TRBJ2-7; possibly TRBD1 for D (5 bases). There are 12 residues in the CDR3. Trimming took off 4 bases at V and 5 bases at J, with 9 bases between the two ends. Germline V gene sequence: CDR1 MNHEY, CDR2 SMNVEV (reference sequence). This chain's CDR3 is CASSSGADEQYF. In DNA form, the CDR3 reads TGTGCCAGCAGTTCTGGGGCGGACGAGCAGTACTTC.

Only one count was recorded for this clone. The CDR3 loop reads CASSTLAGGTDTQYF. The CDR3 DNA follows: TGTGCCAGTAGTACCCTAGCGGGCGGCACAGATACGCAGTATTTT. The chain combines TRBV19 with TRBJ2-3, with TRBD2 matching 8 bases. Looked up from germline, CDR1 is LNHDA and CDR2 is SQIVND (reference sequence). Germline trimming cut 4 bases from V and 1 base from J; bases unmatched to any gene: 4. CDR3 length: 15 amino acids.

This rearrangement joins TRBV18 to TRBJ2-7; possible D gene TRBD2, 5 bases. CDR1 is KGHSH, CDR2 LQKENI, per germline. The length of the CDR3 is 12 residues. The germline V and J ends were trimmed by 3 bases and 3 bases, with 6 bases remaining between them. The CDR3, as DNA: TGTGCCAGCTCACCCGGACTCTACGAGCAGTACTTC. Encoded protein: CASSPGLYEQYF.

The rearrangement joins TRBV30 to TRBJ2-5; no clear D gene. The germline V and J ends were trimmed by 0 bases and 3 bases, with 8 bases remaining between them. The CDR3 is made up of 13 amino acids. Germline CDR1 and CDR2: GTSNPN and SVGIG (reference sequence). CDR3 sequence: CAWSVLGEETQYF. Written as DNA, the CDR3 is TGTGCCTGGAGTGTGCTGGGCGAAGAGACCCAGTACTTC.

The chain is built from TRBV7-8 and TRBJ2-3; D is unresolved. This CDR3 contains 16 residues. V lost 4 bases, J lost 0 bases, and 14 bases lay in between. Per germline, CDR1 SGHVS and CDR2 FQNEAQ. Here the CDR3 reads CASSSSFGSSTDTQYF. DNA of the CDR3: TGTGCCAGCAGCTCCAGCTTCGGGTCTAGCACAGATACGCAGTATTTT.

The chain combines TRBV4-1 with TRBJ2-7; D call uncertain. Germline V gene lookup returns CDR1 MGHRA and CDR2 YSYEKL. The CDR3 extends over 12 amino acids. Trimming removed 1 base at V and 6 bases at J, with 7 bases between. The CDR3 bases are TGCGCCAGCAGCCAAGGTCCGGGCGAGCAGTACTTC. It yields the protein CASSQGPGEQYF.